Listed below are T cell receptor beta chains from one sample, sequenced in a study of blood T cell repertoires in COVID-19. Assay: immunoSEQ multiplex PCR; the TCRdb copy retains only in-frame clones and omits some. The table includes 540,000 or so clones, about 88% detected once. Sequences were obtained from peripheral blood. The receptors here all came from a woman in her 50s with COVID-19, enrolled during active disease. Each CDR3 is given with its conserved first and last residue. D genes are given only for firm matches. Clone size is not always given. Where it is, it says once, few, many or a class for expanded clones.

V: TRBV7-9
D: -
size: -
J: TRBJ2-3
DNA: TGTGCCAGCAGCCCCCCAGCGACAGATACGCAGTATTTT
CDR3: CASSPPATDTQYF

V: TRBV7-2
D: -
size: -
J: TRBJ1-2
DNA: TGTGCCAGCAGCTTCGGTCAGGGAAACTATGGCTACACCTTC
CDR3: CASSFGQGNYGYTF

V: TRBV28
D: TRBD2
size: -
J: TRBJ2-2
DNA: TGTGCCAGCAGGACCATTGAAGCGGGGATCAACACCGGGGAGCTGTTTTTT
CDR3: CASRTIEAGINTGELFF

V: TRBV5-1
D: TRBD1
size: -
J: TRBJ1-2
DNA: TGCGCCAGCAGCTTAGGGACAGGGAAGTTTGGCTATGGCTACACCTTC
CDR3: CASSLGTGKFGYGYTF

V: TRBV5-1
D: -
size: -
J: TRBJ1-4
DNA: TGCGCCAGCAGTTACATACCGGGGTGGAAACTGTTTTTT
CDR3: CASSYIPGWKLFF

V: TRBV5-1
D: -
size: -
J: TRBJ1-1
DNA: TGCGCCAGCAGCTTGGCAAAACTACAGGGAGAGACTGAAGCTTTCTTT
CDR3: CASSLAKLQGETEAFF

V: TRBV5-1
D: TRBD1
size: -
J: TRBJ1-2
DNA: TGCGCCAGCAGCCCCGGACAGGGGGATGGCTACACCTTC
CDR3: CASSPGQGDGYTF

V: TRBV19
D: TRBD1
size: -
J: TRBJ2-5
DNA: TGTGCCAGCACGACAGGGTGGGGGTTCCAAGAGACCCAGTACTTC
CDR3: CASTTGWGFQETQYF

V: TRBV7-9
D: TRBD2
size: -
J: TRBJ2-5
DNA: TGTGCCAGCAGCTATAGCGGGGAAGAGACCCAGTACTTC
CDR3: CASSYSGEETQYF

V: TRBV7-9
D: -
size: -
J: TRBJ1-1
DNA: TGTGCCAGCAGCTTCCGGGGCCAGGGGTCTGAAGCTTTCTTT
CDR3: CASSFRGQGSEAFF

V: TRBV18
D: -
size: -
J: TRBJ2-7
DNA: TGTGCCAGCTCACCAGCCAGCTCCTACGAGCAGTACTTC
CDR3: CASSPASSYEQYF

V: TRBV24-1
D: -
size: -
J: TRBJ2-2
DNA: TGTGCCACCAGTGATTTGGGGGGGACCACCGGGGAGCTGTTTTTT
CDR3: CATSDLGGTTGELFF

V: TRBV30
D: -
size: -
J: TRBJ1-2
DNA: TGTGCCTGGAGTGTACGGGGGGCCAGGGGCTACACCTTC
CDR3: CAWSVRGARGYTF

V: TRBV28
D: TRBD2
size: -
J: TRBJ2-3
DNA: TGTGCCAGCAGTTTACGGACTAGCGGGGCTGGGGATACGCAGTATTTT
CDR3: CASSLRTSGAGDTQYF

V: TRBV2
D: -
size: -
J: TRBJ1-6
DNA: TGTGCCAGCAGTGAGAGGGAGCTACTCCACTTT
CDR3: CASSERELLHF

V: TRBV6-5
D: TRBD2
size: -
J: TRBJ2-1
DNA: TGTGCCAGCAACCTGCTAGCGGGGGCTTACAATGAGCAGTTCTTC
CDR3: CASNLLAGAYNEQFF

V: TRBV6-5
D: -
size: -
J: TRBJ1-5
DNA: TGTGCCAGCAGTTTCGCGGGGGGGAGCAATCAGCCCCAGCATTTT
CDR3: CASSFAGGSNQPQHF

V: TRBV2
D: TRBD1
size: -
J: TRBJ2-7
DNA: TGTGCCAGCAGGTCGGGACAGCGGTACGAGCAGTACTTC
CDR3: CASRSGQRYEQYF

V: TRBV29-1
D: TRBD1
size: -
J: TRBJ1-1
DNA: TGCAGCGTACAGGGGGCAAGCATGAACACTGAAGCTTTCTTT
CDR3: CSVQGASMNTEAFF

V: TRBV9
D: -
size: -
J: TRBJ2-6
DNA: TGTGCCAGCAGCGTAGATTCGGGAGTCTCTGGGGCCAACGTCCTGACTTTC
CDR3: CASSVDSGVSGANVLTF

V: TRBV25-1
D: -
size: -
J: TRBJ1-1
DNA: TGTGCCAGCAGCGAGGGGGTTAGAGCTGAAGCTTTCTTT
CDR3: CASSEGVRAEAFF

V: TRBV2
D: -
size: -
J: TRBJ1-5
DNA: TGTGCCAGCACCCAGCGGTGGACAGCTAATAGCAATCAGCCCCAGCATTTT
CDR3: CASTQRWTANSNQPQHF

V: TRBV2
D: -
size: once
J: TRBJ1-2
DNA: TGTGCCAGCAGTGAAGATAGCGGAGCTGGCTACACCTTC
CDR3: CASSEDSGAGYTF

V: TRBV3-1/TRBV3-2
D: TRBD1
size: -
J: TRBJ2-7
DNA: TGTGCCAGCAGCCAAGAATGGGACAGATTCTCCTACGAGCAGTACTTC
CDR3: CASSQEWDRFSYEQYF

V: TRBV6-4
D: -
size: -
J: TRBJ1-5
DNA: TGTGCCAGCAGTGTGGAGGGAAATCAGCCCCAGCATTTT
CDR3: CASSVEGNQPQHF

V: TRBV7-3
D: TRBD1
size: -
J: TRBJ2-7
DNA: TGTGCCAGCAGCTTACTACAGGGGTACGAGCAGTACTTC
CDR3: CASSLLQGYEQYF

V: TRBV30
D: TRBD1
size: -
J: TRBJ1-2
DNA: TGTGCCTGGAGTGTGGACAGGGGATATGGCTACACCTTC
CDR3: CAWSVDRGYGYTF

V: TRBV11-2
D: -
size: -
J: TRBJ2-7
DNA: TGTGCCAGCAGCTCCTACCGACAGGCCACCTACGAGCAGTACTTC
CDR3: CASSSYRQATYEQYF

V: TRBV5-4
D: -
size: few
J: TRBJ1-2
DNA: TGTGCCAGCAGCTCTGGCTCCTATGGCTACACCTTC
CDR3: CASSSGSYGYTF

V: TRBV6-5
D: TRBD2
size: -
J: TRBJ2-7
DNA: TGTGCCAGCAGTTATCCGGGGGGGAGCTCCTACGAGCAGTACTTC
CDR3: CASSYPGGSSYEQYF

V: TRBV14
D: -
size: -
J: TRBJ1-1
DNA: TGTGCCAGCAGCCAAATAAGGGGCACTGAAGCTTTCTTT
CDR3: CASSQIRGTEAFF

V: TRBV5-1
D: -
size: -
J: TRBJ2-7
DNA: TGCGCCAGCAGCCTGGACAGTGCCTCCTACGAGCAGTACTTC
CDR3: CASSLDSASYEQYF

V: TRBV9
D: -
size: -
J: TRBJ2-2
DNA: TGTGCCAACCCAAGAGACAGGTTGGCCCCCGGGGAGCTGTTTTTT
CDR3: CANPRDRLAPGELFF

V: TRBV27
D: TRBD2
size: -
J: TRBJ2-5
DNA: TGTGCCAGCGGACGGGATGTAGCGGGGGGGCGCGAGACCCAGTACTTC
CDR3: CASGRDVAGGRETQYF

V: TRBV4-1
D: TRBD1
size: few
J: TRBJ2-7
DNA: TGCGCCAGCAGCCAGAGGACAGGGTACAATGGGGCGGGGCAGTACTTC
CDR3: CASSQRTGYNGAGQYF

V: TRBV6-6
D: -
size: -
J: TRBJ1-1
DNA: TGTGCCAGCAGTTCGCCGGGGAACACTGAAGCTTTCTTT
CDR3: CASSSPGNTEAFF

V: TRBV27
D: -
size: -
J: TRBJ1-4
DNA: TGTGCCAGCAGTGGCGGGGTCCGTGGTGAAAAACTGTTTTTT
CDR3: CASSGGVRGEKLFF

V: TRBV10-3
D: TRBD1
size: -
J: TRBJ1-5
DNA: TGTGCCATCGGGGACAGGGAGGAGCCCCAGCATTTT
CDR3: CAIGDREEPQHF

V: TRBV24-1
D: TRBD1
size: -
J: TRBJ2-3
DNA: TGTGCCACCAGTGATGCGGACAGGGGTCGCACAGATACGCAGTATTTT
CDR3: CATSDADRGRTDTQYF

V: TRBV4-1
D: -
size: -
J: TRBJ2-1
DNA: TGCGCCAGCAGCAAGCCCCCTCTAGCGTTACCCTACAATGAGCAGTTCTTC
CDR3: CASSKPPLALPYNEQFF

V: TRBV27
D: -
size: -
J: TRBJ1-2
DNA: TGTGCCAGCAGTCAGGAGCGGGGTCAGGGAAAGCCCTATGGCTACACCTTC
CDR3: CASSQERGQGKPYGYTF

V: TRBV11-3
D: TRBD1
size: -
J: TRBJ2-3
DNA: TGTGCCAGCAGCCGCCACCAGACAGGGGGCACGTCAGATACGCAGTATTTT
CDR3: CASSRHQTGGTSDTQYF

V: TRBV12-3/TRBV12-4
D: -
size: once
J: TRBJ1-2
DNA: TGTGCCAGCAGTGTCAGGGATGGCTACACCTTC
CDR3: CASSVRDGYTF

V: TRBV11-2
D: TRBD2
size: -
J: TRBJ2-3
DNA: TGTGCCAGCAGCTTTACGCTCAACCGGGACTATAACTATTTT
CDR3: CASSFTLNRDYNYF

V: TRBV9
D: -
size: -
J: TRBJ1-3
DNA: TGTGCCAGCAGCGTAGCTCTGACAGCCCAGGGAGGAAACACCATATATTTT
CDR3: CASSVALTAQGGNTIYF

V: TRBV7-3
D: -
size: once
J: TRBJ2-3
DNA: TGTGCCAGCAGCTTGGGGGCCGCCGGAGGAACAGATACGCAGTATTTT
CDR3: CASSLGAAGGTDTQYF

V: TRBV2
D: TRBD1
size: -
J: TRBJ2-1
DNA: TGTGCCAGCAGATCCAAACAGGGGGCTGTCAATGAGCAGTTCTTC
CDR3: CASRSKQGAVNEQFF

V: TRBV5-1
D: TRBD1
size: -
J: TRBJ2-3
DNA: TGCGCCAGCAGTCGACAGGGGGCAAGCACAGATACGCAGTATTTT
CDR3: CASSRQGASTDTQYF

V: TRBV6-5
D: -
size: -
J: TRBJ2-1
DNA: TGTGCCAGCAGTCTCAGGGTCTGGGAGCAGTTCTTC
CDR3: CASSLRVWEQFF

V: TRBV19
D: TRBD1
size: -
J: TRBJ1-5
DNA: TGTGCCACCATCGACAGGGCGAGCAATCAGCCCCAGCATTTT
CDR3: CATIDRASNQPQHF

V: TRBV6-5
D: -
size: -
J: TRBJ1-5
DNA: TGTGCCAGCAGTTACGGGGGGGCACAGCCCCAGCATTTT
CDR3: CASSYGGAQPQHF

V: TRBV28
D: -
size: once
J: TRBJ1-2
DNA: TGTGCCAGCACCAGGGCCCGGGACATCGGCTACACCTTC
CDR3: CASTRARDIGYTF

V: TRBV28
D: -
size: -
J: TRBJ1-2
DNA: TGTGCCAGCAGTCCCTCAGGTTATGGCTACACCTTC
CDR3: CASSPSGYGYTF